The sequence of this TCR beta chain was determined in a study of cytomegalovirus exposure and HLA in healthy donors. Study context: An earlier analysis found 110 million or so unique TCR beta sequences from approximately 170 million T cells. Study-wide findings and caveats: A classifier reportedly called cytomegalovirus status with high sensitivity and specificity.

Per germline, CDR1 SGHVS and CDR2 FQNEAQ. V was pared by 5 bases and J by 4 bases, with 9 bases of the junction left unmatched. The CDR3 totals 18 residues. PCR was performed using 60 Vbeta and 13 Jbeta primers. Data came from immunoSEQ multiplex PCR; TCRdb stores just in-frame clones and leaves some out. Here the sample table reports about 140,000 clones. As concerns this clone: The antigen remains undetermined.

This rearrangement joins TRBV7-8 to TRBJ2-3, with 16 bases lining up with TRBD2. This receptor was identified in a woman under 30 in good health and CMV-seronegative. The sample taken for sequencing was PBMCs. CDR3 in DNA: TGTGCCAGCAGCGCCGGGACTAGCGGGAGGGTTTGGGCAGATACGCAGTATTTT. Protein sequence: CASSAGTSGRVWADTQYF.